The 26 T cell receptor beta chains listed next were all sequenced from one sample in a study of T cell clones after liver transplantation (dated by TCRdb to the late 2010s). Taken with the paper, the label for time point translates to: pre-transplant. Library preparation was by the immunoSEQ multiplex PCR assay. As stored in TCRdb, this immuneACCESS dataset retains in-frame rearrangements with V and J assigned. A fraction of the clones does not appear; measured against another copy, unresolved V genes explain less than half of the discrepancy, and the remainder lacks a known reason. This sample has 85,000 to 130,000 clones in its table, and around 86% of those were observed once. The ten largest clones take up roughly 0.9% of the sample. Sequenced here: CD4+ T cells from blood, sampled before liver transplant. Source of these receptors: a human donor who received a liver transplant.

The chain is built from TRBV19 and TRBJ2-7, with 7 nucleotides matching TRBD2. CDR1 LNHDA and CDR2 SQIVND come from the germline V gene (reference sequence). The CDR3 extends over 15 amino acids. V shed 5 bases, J shed 0 bases, and the junction held 7 bases outside the gene matches. CDR3 sequence: CASSSGTTGSYEQYF. As DNA, the CDR3 is TGTGCCAGTAGTTCCGGGACTACTGGCTCCTACGAGCAGTACTTC.

The rearrangement joins TRBV7-2 to TRBJ2-3; 11 nucleotides line up with TRBD2. CDR1 and CDR2 from the germline V gene are SGHTA and FQGNSA. The CDR3 length is 16 residues. V shed 1 base, J shed 1 base, and the junction held 1 base outside the gene matches. As DNA, the CDR3 is TGTGCCAGCAGCTTAGAACTAGCGGGAGGCACAGATACGCAGTATTTT. Protein product: CASSLELAGGTDTQYF. The variable domain in full, completed from reference TRBV7-2 and TRBJ2-3, reads GAGVSQSPSNKVTEKGKDVELRCDPISGHTALYWYRQSLGQGLEFLIYFQGNSAPDKSGLPSDRFSAERTGGSVSTLTIQRTQQEDSAVYLCASSLELAGGTDTQYFGPGTRLTVL.

This chain uses TRBV10-2 with TRBJ2-3, with D possibly matching TRBD1 (6 bases). CDR3 length equals 13 residues. Trimming took 8 bases from V and 4 from J, leaving 13 bases between them. Germline V lookup: CDR1 WSHSY, CDR2 SAAADI. Here the CDR3 DNA reads TGCGCCAGCTCCAGGGGCCGGCCAGATACGCAGTATTTT. Residues: CASSRGRPDTQYF.

The rearrangement joins TRBV5-4 to TRBJ1-2; D unclear. Per germline, CDR1 SGHNT and CDR2 YYREEE (reference sequence). The CDR3 loop spans 12 amino acids. Deletions cut 5 bases from V and 8 bases from J, with 13 bases between. The DNA of the CDR3 is TGTGCCAGCAGACTGGGAGAAAGCGGCTACACCTTC. It specifies CASRLGESGYTF.

V gene TRBV5-1 combines with J gene TRBJ2-7; weak D call: TRBD1 (6 bases). The length of the CDR3 is 16 residues. CDR1 is SGHRS, CDR2 YFSETQ, per germline. The ends were cut back, 0 bases at V and 4 bases at J, with 17 bases in the middle. The CDR3 sequence is CASSLEQGRGLYEQYF. The CDR3 nucleotides read TGCGCCAGCAGCTTGGAACAGGGCCGAGGGTTGTACGAGCAGTACTTC.

This chain connects TRBV20-1 to TRBJ2-7; the D call may be TRBD1 or TRBD2 (5 bases each). The germline gives CDR1 DFQATT, CDR2 SNEGSKA (reference sequence). V gave up 6 bases and J gave up 6 bases, with 12 bases separating them. There are 11 residues in the CDR3. CDR3 nucleotide sequence: TGCAGTGCAGAGAGGGGCAGCGAGCAGTACTTC. Protein product: CSAERGSEQYF.

The V call is TRBV27, the J call TRBJ2-2; possible D gene TRBD1, 6 bases. Trimming took 7 bases from V and 3 from J, leaving 18 bases between them. Per germline, CDR1 MNHEY and CDR2 SMNVEV (reference sequence). The CDR3 is 16 amino acids. The CDR3 sequence is CASTRGDRRYTGELFF. CDR3 DNA: TGTGCCAGCACTAGGGGCGACAGGCGGTACACCGGGGAGCTGTTTTTT.

The chain couples TRBV12-5 to TRBJ2-5; no firm D call. Germline CDR1 is LGHNT and CDR2 is FRNRAP. CDR3 length: 13 residues. The germline V and J ends were trimmed by 1 base and 4 bases, with 7 bases remaining between them. The CDR3 sequence: CASGLEGRETQYF. The CDR3 DNA follows: TGTGCTAGTGGTTTGGAGGGTCGAGAGACCCAGTACTTC.

The rearrangement links TRBV4-2 to TRBJ2-7; D uncertain. This CDR3 has 12 amino acids. Deletions cut 1 base from V and 6 bases from J, with 7 bases between. The germline CDR1 and CDR2 sequences are LGHNA and YNFKEQ. The CDR3 DNA reads TGTGCCAGCAGCCAAGGGTTGGGCGAGCAGTACTTC. This gives the protein CASSQGLGEQYF.

The J gene is TRBJ1-4, the V gene TRBV6-6; D not resolved. CDR3 length: 11 residues. CDR1 is MNHNY, CDR2 SVGAGI, per germline (reference sequence). Trimming cost V 5 bases and J 4 bases, with 2 bases left between them. Written as DNA, the CDR3 is TGTGCCAGCAGTATTAATGAAAAACTGTTTTTT. Translated: CASSINEKLFF.

This chain connects TRBV6-1 to TRBJ1-5; 7 nucleotides agree with TRBD1. The germline gives CDR1 MNHNS, CDR2 SASEGT. The length of the CDR3 is 13 residues. V shed 6 bases, J shed 5 bases, and the junction held 4 bases outside the gene matches. This CDR3 reads CASRGQSYQPQHF. DNA for the CDR3: TGTGCCAGCAGGGGACAGTCTTATCAGCCCCAGCATTTT.

The rearrangement uses TRBV29-1 and TRBJ1-1; maybe TRBD1 (5 bases). In germline, CDR1 is SQVTM, CDR2 ANQGSEA. The CDR3 spans 12 residues. V was cut by 4 bases and J by 10 bases, with 16 bases left in between. The CDR3 DNA reads as TGCAGCGTTGTCAGGGTCCGTCGTCGAGCTTTCTTT. It yields the protein CSVVRVRRRAFF.

The chain couples TRBV18 to TRBJ2-5, with D possibly TRBD1 on 6 matching bases. The CDR3 runs to 15 residues. Germline lookup yields CDR1 KGHSH and CDR2 LQKENI. The V and J ends lost 5 bases and 2 bases respectively, with 15 bases between them. In DNA, the CDR3 is TGTGCCAGCTCAAAAGGACAGTCCAAACAAGAGACCCAGTACTTC. Translated, it gives CASSKGQSKQETQYF.

This chain joins TRBV14 and TRBJ2-7, with D possibly matching TRBD1 (5 bases). V lost 4 bases to trimming and J lost 4 bases, with 14 bases between them. This CDR3 is built from 14 residues. Germline lookup yields CDR1 SGHDN and CDR2 FVKESK. The CDR3 DNA follows: TGTGCCAGCAGCCTCCGGCAGGGCTGGTACGAGCAGTACTTC. It translates to CASSLRQGWYEQYF.

This chain joins TRBV7-3 and TRBJ2-3; 9 bases match TRBD2. CDR1 and CDR2 (germline): SGHTA, FQGTGA. J was trimmed by 6 bases and V by 2 bases; bases with no gene match: 6. There are 15 residues in the CDR3. The CDR3 sequence: CASSLAGGPQDTQYF. CDR3 coding DNA: TGTGCCAGCAGCTTAGCGGGAGGGCCCCAGGATACGCAGTATTTT.

The J gene is TRBJ2-7, the V gene TRBV5-1; D is ambiguous. V lost 3 bases and J lost 3, with 13 bases in between. The CDR3 covers 14 residues. Germline values: CDR1 SGHRS, CDR2 YFSETQ. CDR3 protein: CASSSTLGLYEQYF. Here the CDR3 DNA reads TGCGCCAGCAGCTCGACATTAGGCCTCTACGAGCAGTACTTC.

This chain joins TRBV19 and TRBJ1-5, with 7 bases aligning to TRBD1. In germline, CDR1 is LNHDA, CDR2 SQIVND (reference sequence). Trimming at V came to 3 bases and at J to 5 bases, leaving 7 bases not matched to a gene. There are 15 residues in the CDR3. In DNA, the CDR3 is TGTGCCAGTAGTATGAATGGGGACAGAGATCAGCCCCAGCATTTT. Translation gives CASSMNGDRDQPQHF.

The chain combines TRBV19 with TRBJ2-3; TRBD2 matches at 12 bases. V dropped 4 bases and J dropped 6; count of bases not matched to a gene: 8. Looked up from germline, CDR1 is LNHDA and CDR2 is SQIVND (reference sequence). CDR3 length equals 16 residues. CDR3 nucleotides: TGTGCCAGTAGTACGTCTAGCGGGGGGGCCAAGGATACGCAGTATTTT. Translated: CASSTSSGGAKDTQYF.

Points on this clone: A junction end diverges from the germline sequence, so it may reflect a read error. The chain combines TRBV30 with TRBJ2-1, with TRBD2 as a possible D gene (6 bases). Germline CDR1 GTSNPN, CDR2 SVGIG (reference sequence). The CDR3 contains 14 residues. CDR3 in amino acids: CAWSQGTSFNEQFF. CDR3 nucleotide sequence: TGTGCCTGGAGCCAAGGGACTTCCTTCAATGAGCAGTTCTTC.

This clone appeared a single time. This chain connects TRBV29-1 to TRBJ1-1; unclear D gene. Per germline, CDR1 SQVTM and CDR2 ANQGSEA. The CDR3 covers 12 residues. Deletions cut 7 bases from V and 0 bases from J, with 9 bases between. The CDR3 DNA sequence: TGCAGCGCCTGGTCGCTGAACACTGAAGCTTTCTTT. It translates to CSAWSLNTEAFF.

The chain uses TRBV6-6 and TRBJ2-5, with D perhaps TRBD2 (6 bases). Germline V gene sequence: CDR1 MNHNY, CDR2 SVGAGI (reference sequence). Trimming stripped 5 bases from V and 2 bases from J, with 12 bases between. This CDR3 is built from 14 residues. The CDR3 DNA is TGTGCCAGCAGTGCGGGACCCCTACAAGAGACCCAGTACTTC. This gives the protein CASSAGPLQETQYF.

The chain joins TRBV2 to TRBJ1-5; tentatively, D is TRBD1 (6 bases). The V gene lost 5 bases and the J gene lost 6 bases, with 11 bases spanning the gap. CDR3 length equals 13 residues. Germline CDR1 is SNHLY and CDR2 is FYNNEI. The CDR3 DNA is TGTGCCAGCAGTCAGGGGTCGGGTCAGCCCCAGCATTTT. Amino acid sequence: CASSQGSGQPQHF.

The V and J genes are TRBV6-5 and TRBJ2-1; tentatively, D is TRBD2 (7 bases). Germline CDR1 MNHEY, CDR2 SVGAGI. The CDR3 contains 15 residues. Between the trimmed V and J ends, which lost 6 bases and 6 bases, there was a span of 18 bases. The CDR3 spells CASRGGGGRTNEQFF. For the CDR3, the DNA is TGTGCCAGCAGGGGAGGGGGGGGCAGAACCAATGAGCAGTTCTTC.

This rearrangement joins TRBV29-1 to TRBJ2-1, with 12 positions matching TRBD2. Unmatched junction bases numbered 16, after V lost 6 bases and J lost 1 base. The CDR3 totals 19 residues. Germline-derived CDR1 and CDR2 are SQVTM and ANQGSEA. Here the CDR3 DNA reads TGCAGCGTGAGACGGACAGGAGGGACTAGCGGGCCTTCCTACAATGAGCAGTTCTTC. Protein: CSVRRTGGTSGPSYNEQFF.

This chain links TRBV11-2 with TRBJ2-6, with 9 nucleotides matching TRBD1. This CDR3 comprises 17 residues. The J segment lost 4 bases and the V segment lost 5 bases, leaving 9 bases of the junction unmatched. Germline V gene data show CDR1 as SGHAT and CDR2 as FQNNGV. The CDR3 DNA sequence: TGTGCCAGCAGCCAAGGGACAGGGAATAGGGGGGCCAACGTCCTGACTTTC. It specifies CASSQGTGNRGANVLTF.

This clone was detected only a few times. The rearrangement links TRBV7-2 to TRBJ1-2; no reliable D call. The CDR3 consists of 14 residues. V was pared by 4 bases and J by 4 bases, with 13 bases between. The germline V gene encodes CDR1 SGHTA and CDR2 FQGNSA. CDR3 sequence: CASSSSPPVYGYTF. The CDR3 region has the DNA TGTGCCAGCAGCTCGTCCCCTCCCGTCTATGGCTACACCTTC.